The 16 T cell receptor beta chains below were found in one sample sequenced in a study of breast tumors, draining lymph nodes, adjacent tissues (dated by TCRdb to about 2016). Lymph node samples came from the axillary draining lymph nodes of breast cancer patients. The library came from multiplex PCR. TCRdb names Illumina HiSeq 2000 as the instrument used. Using fastp trimming at Q25 and MiXCR clonotype assembly, TCRdb reanalyzed the public sequencing data and kept in-frame beta chains. Each entry is one CDR3 protein sequence, shown with its most common DNA and genes. This sample lists about 130,000 distinct CDR3 sequences; 20% to 25% were detected once. Roughly 2.4% of the sample is in the top ten clones. Specimen: axillary lymph node tissue. These receptors all stem from a female donor with breast cancer. Some clones in this sample may be carry-over from other donors' samples.

At least ten counts were recorded for this clonotype. The rearrangement joins TRBV6-1 to TRBJ2-7; D not resolved. V lost 0 bases and J 7 bases, leaving 4 bases between the germline ends. CDR1 and CDR2 from the germline V gene are MNHNS and SASEGT. The CDR3 extends over 11 amino acids. The CDR3 loop reads CASSEAVEQYF. The CDR3 DNA sequence: TGTGCCAGCAGTGAAGCGGTTGAGCAGTACTTC.

In regard to this clonotype: Just one base apart from a much larger clone, this may be a read error. The V and J genes are TRBV28 and TRBJ2-5; 12 bases fit TRBD2. J was trimmed by 7 bases and V by 6 bases; bases with no gene match: 24. CDR3 length equals 20 residues. Germline V CDR1 and CDR2: MDHEN, SYDVKM. The CDR3 loop reads CASRGIGGLAGATHRGTQYF. CDR3 DNA: TGTGCCAGCAGGGGAATTGGGGGACTAGCGGGCGCGACCCACCGGGGGACCCAGTACTTC.

In this sample, this clonotype turned up a few times. CDR3 residues: CASSISGVAGGLRWDEQFF. DNA of the CDR3: TGTGCCAGTTCAATTTCGGGTGTAGCGGGAGGGCTTAGGTGGGATGAGCAGTTCTTC. The rearrangement links TRBV27 to TRBJ2-1, with 11 bases that match TRBD2. V lost 9 bases and J lost 8; bases outside the gene matches: 24. In germline, CDR1 is MNHEY, CDR2 SMNVEV (reference sequence). The CDR3 totals 19 residues.

This clonotype was found a few times. This rearrangement joins TRBV5-4 to TRBJ2-5; D is perhaps TRBD2 (6 bases). V dropped 5 bases and J dropped 5 bases, with 16 bases sitting between them. CDR1 is SGHNT and CDR2 is YYREEE in the germline V gene (reference sequence). CDR3 length: 14 amino acids. This chain's CDR3 is CASSFGGVRETQYF. The CDR3, as DNA: TGTGCCAGCAGTTTCGGCGGGGTAAGGGAGACCCAGTACTTC. Combining the CDR3 with reference TRBV5-4 and TRBJ2-5 gives the whole variable domain ETGVTQSPTHLIKTRGQQVTLRCSSQSGHNTVSWYQQALGQGPQFIFQYYREEENGRGNFPPRFSGLQFPNYSSELNVNALELDDSALYLCASSFGGVRETQYFGPGTRLLVL.

This clonotype has a count of ten or more. The CDR3 sequence is CATSRDRPSNEKLFF. Written as DNA, the CDR3 is TGTGCCACCAGCAGAGATCGGCCGAGTAATGAAAAACTGTTTTTT. The J gene is TRBJ1-4, the V gene TRBV15, with D hard to call. The germline V gene encodes CDR1 LNHNV and CDR2 YYDKDF (reference sequence). CDR3 length: 15 amino acids. Trimming stripped 0 bases from V and 4 bases from J, with 9 bases between.

A word on this clonotype: Sequence at one end of the junction differs from germline and may be a read error. The chain joins TRBV10-3 to TRBJ2-1; 10 positions match TRBD2. There are 15 residues in the CDR3. Germline V gene lookup returns CDR1 ENHRY and CDR2 SYGVKD. CDR3 DNA: TGTGCCATCAGTGAGGCTGGACTAGCGGTAGTTGAGCAGTCCTTC. Protein: CAISEAGLAVVEQSF.

This clonotype has at least ten counts. One end of the junction is discordant with germline, which a read error may explain. The chain couples TRBV7-7 to TRBJ2-5, with 8 nucleotides matching TRBD1. Looked up from germline, CDR1 is SSHAT and CDR2 is FNYEAQ (reference sequence). The CDR3 has 15 residues. The CDR3 sequence: CASSPWTGTQETQYF. CDR3 sequence (DNA): TGTGCTAGCAGCCCCTGGACAGGGACCCAAGAGACCCAGTACTTC.

This clonotype appeared many times. The chain uses TRBV6-5 and TRBJ2-1, with 7 bases fitting TRBD2. The CDR3 has 23 amino acids. The trim removed 2 bases at V and 1 base at J, leaving 26 bases unmatched. Germline V gives CDR1 MNHEY, CDR2 SVGAGI. CDR3 in DNA: TGTGCCAGCAGTTACCCTTCCCGGGGTAGCGGGCAACTCAGTCCTAGATCCTACAATGAGCAGTTCTTC. It codes for CASSYPSRGSGQLSPRSYNEQFF.

Notes on this clonotype: It may be a read error: a sequence one base away is much more abundant. The rearrangement links TRBV5-1 to TRBJ1-2, with D hard to call. This CDR3 has 14 residues. The germline V and J ends were trimmed by 6 bases and 2 bases, with 14 bases remaining between them. CDR1 SGHRS and CDR2 YFSETQ come from the germline V gene. The CDR3 DNA reads as TGCGCCAGCAACCCTGAAAAGTCAAACTATGGCTACACCTTC. Translated: CASNPEKSNYGYTF.

This clonotype was picked up many times. The chain employs TRBV24-1 and TRBJ2-3; D could derive from TRBD1 or TRBD2 (5 bases each). The ends were cut back, 3 bases at V and 3 bases at J, with 15 bases in the middle. The CDR3 spans 16 residues. Germline lookup yields CDR1 KGHDR and CDR2 SFDVKD. CDR3 sequence: CATSDARGAATDTQYF. The CDR3 bases are TGTGCCACCAGTGATGCGAGGGGTGCGGCGACAGATACGCAGTATTTT.

For this clonotype: It may be a read error: a sequence one base away is much more abundant. V is TRBV2 and J is TRBJ2-5; a possible D gene is TRBD2 (6 bases). V was trimmed by 6 bases and J by 7 bases, leaving 21 bases between them. The CDR3 contains 15 residues. CDR1 is SNHLY, CDR2 FYNNEI, per germline. The CDR3 nucleotides are TGTGCCAGCAGCTTTAGCGGCCAAACGGCAGGGACCCAGTACTTC. Protein: CASSFSGQTAGTQYF. Supplemented by reference TRBV2 and TRBJ2-5, the full variable domain reads EPEVTQTPSHQVTQMGQEVILRCVPISNHLYFYWYRQILGQKVEFLVSFYNNEISEKSEIFDDQFSVERPDGSNFTLKIRSTKLEDSAMYFCASSFSGQTAGTQYFGPGTRLLVL.

There are many counts of this clonotype. The chain combines TRBV20-1 with TRBJ1-5, with TRBD1 identical over 8 bases. The CDR3 loop spans 13 amino acids. V lost 6 bases and J lost 7; bases outside the gene matches: 8. Germline CDR1 is DFQATT and CDR2 is SNEGSKA (reference sequence). CDR3 in amino acids: CSAGDRGVQPQHF. The CDR3 DNA reads as TGCAGTGCCGGTGACAGGGGCGTCCAGCCCCAGCATTTT.

This clonotype showed up many times. This chain connects TRBV6-5 to TRBJ2-1; 9 nucleotides align to TRBD1. This CDR3 region has 14 residues. Germline CDR1 MNHEY, CDR2 SVGAGI. Trimming at V came to 5 bases and at J to 4 bases, leaving 3 bases not matched to a gene. CDR3 sequence (DNA): TGTGCCAGCAGTCCGGACAGGGGTTACAATGAGCAGTTCTTC. This sequence encodes CASSPDRGYNEQFF.

This rearrangement joins TRBV3-1 to TRBJ2-1, with 10 nucleotides matching TRBD1. V lost 2 bases and J lost 6; bases outside the gene matches: 7. This CDR3 comprises 16 residues. Germline CDR1 is LGHDT and CDR2 is YNNKEL (reference sequence). CDR3 nucleotide sequence: TGTGCCAGCAGCCAAAAACCGGGACAGGGGCTCAATGAGCAGTTCTTC. Its translation is CASSQKPGQGLNEQFF.

This clonotype was picked up many times. The chain combines TRBV5-1 with TRBJ1-2, with D tentatively TRBD1 (5 bases). The ends were cut back, 3 bases at V and 10 bases at J, with 19 bases in the middle. Germline CDR1 and CDR2: SGHRS and YFSETQ. This CDR3 spans 14 amino acids. Written as DNA, the CDR3 is TGCGCCAGCAGCTGGGGGGGGACCATTAAAGCCTACACCTTC. Its protein product is CASSWGGTIKAYTF.

This clonotype was detected many times. The rearrangement links TRBV5-5 to TRBJ2-7, with 8 positions matching TRBD2. Looked up from germline, CDR1 is SGHKS and CDR2 is YYEKEE (reference sequence). The length of the CDR3 is 14 residues. After removal of 2 bases from V and 3 bases from J, the junction contained 4 bases not matched to a gene. CDR3 loop: CASSLRLAGYEQYF. DNA of the CDR3: TGTGCCAGCAGCTTACGGCTAGCGGGCTACGAGCAGTACTTC.